Each of the 8 T cell receptor beta chains below was sequenced from the same sample in a study of cytomegalovirus exposure and HLA in healthy donors. PCR involved 60 Vbeta and 13 Jbeta primers. Sequencing was performed with immunoSEQ multiplex PCR; in TCRdb, only in-frame clones are kept and a portion is missing. The sample consists of around 36,000 clones, approximately 90% of them appearing once. The sample taken for sequencing was PBMCs. The source is a woman aged 40 to 50 in good health and CMV-seropositive.

The count of this clone is one. The V gene is TRBV6-1, the J gene TRBJ1-4; 8 bases map to TRBD1. V shed 5 bases, J shed 7 bases, and the junction held 9 bases outside the gene matches. This CDR3 has 15 residues. Germline V gene lookup returns CDR1 MNHNS and CDR2 SASEGT. The CDR3 here is CASSSRTGRREKLFF. The CDR3, as DNA: TGTGCCAGCAGTTCAAGGACAGGGCGTCGTGAAAAACTGTTTTTT.

The chain links TRBV27 to TRBJ1-5, with 9 bases aligning to TRBD1. The CDR3 is 15 residues long. Trimming cost V 4 bases and J 4 bases; bases outside gene matches: 5. CDR1 MNHEY and CDR2 SMNVEV come from the germline V gene (reference sequence). CDR3 coding DNA: TGTGCCAGCAGTTACGGGACAGGGAATAATCAGCCCCAGCATTTT. This codes for CASSYGTGNNQPQHF.

The rearrangement links TRBV4-1 to TRBJ2-5; 9 nucleotides align to TRBD1. The V gene end was trimmed by 1 base and the J gene end by 4 bases; junction bases not matched to a gene: 7. This CDR3 is built from 16 residues. CDR1 and CDR2 (germline): MGHRA, YSYEKL. The CDR3 here is CASSQATGGLGETQYF. The CDR3, as DNA: TGCGCCAGCAGCCAAGCGACAGGGGGATTGGGAGAGACCCAGTACTTC.

The chain has TRBV30 and TRBJ1-6; 10 bases line up with TRBD1. The CDR3 runs to 14 residues. The germline V gene encodes CDR1 GTSNPN and CDR2 SVGIG (reference sequence). V dropped 5 bases and J dropped 8; count of bases not matched to a gene: 6. The CDR3 sequence is CAWDRGRKDSPLHF. The DNA of the CDR3 is TGTGCCTGGGACAGGGGGCGGAAGGATTCACCCCTCCACTTT. Complete variable domain (other parts from reference TRBV30 and TRBJ1-6): SQTIHQWPATLVQPVGSPLSLECTVEGTSNPNLYWYRQAAGRGLQLLFYSVGIGQISSEVPQNLSASRPQDRQFILSSKKLLLSDSGFYLCAWDRGRKDSPLHFGNGTRLTVT.

J is TRBJ2-2 and V is TRBV9; 8 bases align to TRBD2. Germline assignment: CDR1 SGDLS and CDR2 YYNGEE. The CDR3 loop spans 15 amino acids. V was pared by 4 bases and J by 1 base, with 3 bases of the junction left unmatched. The CDR3: CASSFRGGNTGELFF. As DNA, the CDR3 is TGTGCCAGCAGCTTTCGGGGGGGGAACACCGGGGAGCTGTTTTTT.

The gene calls are TRBV10-1 and TRBJ1-2, with D possibly being TRBD1 (5 bases). The CDR3 is made up of 14 amino acids. CDR1 is WNHNN, CDR2 SYGVQD, per germline (reference sequence). The V and J ends lost 2 bases and 6 bases respectively, with 13 bases between them. The CDR3 DNA reads TGCGCCAGCAGTGAGAAGAGAGGGGAGGATGGCTACACCTTC. This sequence encodes CASSEKRGEDGYTF.

V and J are TRBV5-1 and TRBJ1-4; 9 positions agree with TRBD1. The CDR3 extends over 15 amino acids. Germline V gene lookup returns CDR1 SGHRS and CDR2 YFSETQ. Trimming cost V 5 bases and J 5 bases; bases outside gene matches: 7. As DNA, the CDR3 is TGCGCCAGCAGACGACAGGGGGAGTTGAATGAAAAACTGTTTTTT. Its protein product is CASRRQGELNEKLFF.

The chain couples TRBV4-3 to TRBJ1-5; a possible D gene is TRBD1 (5 bases). Germline CDR1 LGHNA, CDR2 YSLEER. CDR3 size: 17 residues. The germline V and J ends were trimmed by 4 bases and 0 bases, with 16 bases remaining between them. CDR3 amino acids: CASSPYLGTSSNQPQHF. The CDR3 DNA sequence: TGCGCCAGCAGCCCCTATCTGGGGACTTCTAGCAATCAGCCCCAGCATTTT.